The T cell receptor beta chain described here comes from a study of CD8+ T cells in alopecia areata. Looking at the study overall: Tofacitinib continued for 6 to 18 months and was then withheld for 6 months.

Following RNA extraction, reverse transcription yielded cDNA that acted as the sequencing template. Sequencing used immunoSEQ multiplex PCR; TCRdb keeps in-frame clones, though not all of them. Counted here are 130,000 to 150,000 clones, roughly 80% occurring once; the ten biggest clones make up around 25%. With regard to this clone: Its antigen is as yet unknown.

This CDR3 has 17 amino acids. V was pared by 5 bases and J by 2 bases, with 16 bases between. Germline loops: CDR1 SEHNR, CDR2 FQNEAQ (reference sequence). General study results and limits: Tofacitinib produced a significant decrease in scalp clonality and in expanded CD8+ clones among the top 100. Alphabeta T cells residing in normal skin are also sequenced in scalp samples.

Treatment defined: oral pan-JAK inhibitor, 5-10 mg twice daily. The sequence was obtained from a human donor with alopecia areata. The material sequenced was CD8+ T cells sorted from blood, taken at week 4, from a patient treated with tofacitinib. This chain links TRBV7-9 with TRBJ2-6; perhaps TRBD2 as D (6 bases). The CDR3 DNA follows: TGTGCCAGCAGCATCGCGGAGGGGAGTGCTGGGGCCAACGTCCTGACTTTC. Protein sequence: CASSIAEGSAGANVLTF.